The rows below give T cell receptor beta chains drawn from one sample of a study of shared clonotypes between healthy human individuals. Here immunoSEQ multiplex PCR was the method, and the copy in TCRdb shows in-frame clones only, minus some. The sample includes about 2.1 million clones, 85% to 95% of them seen just once. The sequencing sample was made of naive CD8+ T cells from PBMCs. These receptors originate from a man aged 18-30 years in good health. Some clones in this sample may be carry-over from other donors' samples. CDR3s include the opening cysteine and the closing phenylalanine or tryptophan.

CDR3 length | V gene | CDR3 protein
14 | TRBV9 | CASSGGTGVREQYF
16 | TRBV11-2 | CASSLYSGSGANVLTF
15 | TRBV2 | CASSERHFSNQPQHF
13 | TRBV27 | CASSTGYWSGYTF
16 | TRBV5-8 | CASSFERGVSNQPQHF
15 | TRBV28 | CASSFSPEMNTEAFF
15 | TRBV13 | CASSLQQGARETQYF
15 | TRBV15 | CATSRDESGSSGQYF
16 | TRBV7-9 | CASSFGTGLSLAEAFF
18 | TRBV4-3 | CASSLTFSTGILGNEQFF
14 | TRBV4-3 | CASSQDSGGVEQYF
15 | TRBV4-1 | CASSQGTGSTDTQYF
14 | TRBV7-9 | CASSLVFRAGEQFF
16 | TRBV28 | CATQTSMAANTGELFF
14 | TRBV4-2 | CASSPLAGADTQYF
13 | TRBV6-1 | CASSEGTGSEQYF
14 | TRBV13 | CASSSFWAGNTIYF
15 | TRBV7-9 | CASSPRGHGDYEQYF
21 | TRBV28 | CASSLNTVPNTIYANTGELFF
17 | TRBV4-3 | CASSQDYTASGRDEQFF
13 | TRBV6-6 | CASSYSGRYEQYF
19 | TRBV7-3 | CASSLSVGAEASSYNEQFF
18 | TRBV27 | CASSFTWDREYSNTEAFF
15 | TRBV6-5 | CASSYRTEDGDTQYF
17 | TRBV5-1 | CASSLAGSSGSLETQYF
14 | TRBV4-3 | CASSQVRSGNTIYF
17 | TRBV25-1 | CASSDSPAAVTSTEAFF
14 | TRBV5-8 | CASSFGTVVYEQFF
14 | TRBV27 | CASSLSAWVYEQYF
15 | TRBV28 | CASNSMGQLNTEAFF
13 | TRBV25-1 | CASSAGYNSPLHF
16 | TRBV2 | CASSASTGGALLGYTF
14 | TRBV4-1 | CASSPFSGRGEQYF
13 | TRBV15 | CATRRQGSYGYTF
14 | TRBV7-9 | CASSLFPTENIQYF
13 | TRBV10-2 | CASSEVANYGYTF
18 | TRBV5-8 | CASSSGVYWDSTNEKLFF
14 | TRBV5-1 | CASSPRGGYDEQYF
16 | TRBV10-3 | CAISEPIQSWGNGYTF
15 | TRBV15 | CATSTDGAYTDTQYF
16 | TRBV2 | CASSAGVGGSSYEQYF
15 | TRBV28 | CASSLRVDLDAEAFF
14 | TRBV7-9 | CASSGHGGQETQYF